The 32 T cell receptor beta chains listed next were all sequenced from one sample in a study of human T cells and chemical hapten exposure. MiXCR, run by TCRdb on the RACE reads, gives a single entry per CDR3 protein. The table has hundreds of thousands of distinct CDR3 sequences, just under 6.5% seen once. Time point described: patch test 2, 6 weeks after DPC sensitization. Treatment reported: therapeutic diphenylcyclopropenone sensitization with weekly scalp DPC. The material sequenced was whole blood, taken in connection with sensitization to the hapten diphenylcyclopropenone (DPC). Source of these receptors: a young woman with alopecia areata. Some clones in this sample may be carry-over from other donors' samples.

The chain combines TRBV12-3 or TRBV12-4 with TRBJ2-3, with 11 bases that match TRBD2. There are 15 residues in the CDR3. V dropped 6 bases and J dropped 5; count of bases not matched to a gene: 7. The CDR3 reads CASSQAGLAVDTQYF. Here the CDR3 DNA reads TGTGCCAGCAGCCAAGCGGGACTAGCGGTAGATACGCAGTATTTT.

In this sample, this clonotype turned up a few times. CDR3 in DNA: TGTGCCAGCAGCTTGCAAACAGGACGGAACACTGAAGCTTTCTTT. Its protein product is CASSLQTGRNTEAFF. The V gene is TRBV5-5, the J gene TRBJ1-1; D possibly corresponds to TRBD1 (5 bases). This CDR3 has 15 amino acids. V lost 1 base and J lost 1, with 11 bases in between. CDR1 and CDR2 (germline): SGHKS, YYEKEE (reference sequence).

This clonotype was recorded a few times. The chain recombines TRBV27 with TRBJ2-1, with TRBD2 matching over 11 bases. V dropped 5 bases and J dropped 10; count of bases not matched to a gene: 10. Germline lookup yields CDR1 MNHEY and CDR2 SMNVEV (reference sequence). This CDR3 comprises 15 residues. The CDR3 bases are TGTGCCAGCAGTCATACTAGCGGGGGTCTATGGGAGCAGTTCTTC. It translates to CASSHTSGGLWEQFF.

This clonotype was seen at least ten times. This rearrangement joins TRBV10-3 to TRBJ2-7, with D hard to call. The V end lost 3 bases, the J end lost 2 bases, and 8 bases lay between the germline ends. CDR1 is ENHRY, CDR2 SYGVKD, per germline. The CDR3 covers 13 residues. The CDR3 nucleotides are TGTGCCATCAGTGATTTCGACCCCTACGAGCAGTACTTC. This codes for CAISDFDPYEQYF.

The chain couples TRBV27 to TRBJ1-2; 7 bases align to TRBD1. Germline V gene sequence: CDR1 MNHEY, CDR2 SMNVEV (reference sequence). This CDR3 is 16 amino acids long. V dropped 4 bases and J dropped 4; count of bases not matched to a gene: 12. CDR3 sequence reads: CASSSVKTGRSYGYTF. The DNA of the CDR3 is TGTGCCAGCAGTTCGGTAAAGACAGGGAGATCCTATGGCTACACCTTC.

The chain joins TRBV24-1 to TRBJ2-1; possibly TRBD2 for D (5 bases). Trimming cost V 4 bases and J 2 bases, with 14 bases left between them. CDR3 size: 16 residues. Germline CDR1 KGHDR, CDR2 SFDVKD. For the CDR3, the DNA is TGTGCCACCAGTGACCCACGGACTTCTGCCTACAATGAGCAGTTCTTC. Residues: CATSDPRTSAYNEQFF.

The sample holds many counts of this clonotype. This chain joins TRBV6-5 and TRBJ1-5; TRBD1 aligns across 7 bases. The CDR3 length is 13 residues. Trimming took 6 bases from V and 4 from J; bases not matched to a gene: 3. Germline V gene data show CDR1 as MNHEY and CDR2 as SVGAGI. Written as DNA, the CDR3 is TGTGCCAGCAGCGGACAGGAGAATCAGCCCCAGCATTTT. Amino acid sequence: CASSGQENQPQHF.

This clonotype was picked up many times. This sequence joins TRBV5-5 and TRBJ1-1; tentative D call: TRBD1 (5 bases). CDR1 is SGHKS, CDR2 YYEKEE, per germline (reference sequence). Trimming took off 1 base at V and 11 bases at J, with 12 bases between the two ends. This CDR3 has 12 residues. The CDR3 DNA reads as TGTGCCAGCAGCTTGACAGGTGCGGATGCTTTCTTT. It specifies CASSLTGADAFF.

This clonotype was seen more than once but under ten times. The chain recombines TRBV12-3 or TRBV12-4 with TRBJ2-5, with D unclear. The ends were cut back, 5 bases at V and 7 bases at J, with 8 bases in the middle. The CDR3 extends over 11 amino acids. The CDR3 bases are TGTGCCAGCAGTCGCGGAGCGACCCAGTACTTC. It yields the protein CASSRGATQYF.

This sequence joins TRBV2 and TRBJ2-7, with D hard to call. The length of the CDR3 is 11 residues. Trimming took off 8 bases at V and 2 bases at J, with 7 bases between the two ends. The germline V gene encodes CDR1 SNHLY and CDR2 FYNNEI. Here the CDR3 reads CASEDPYEQYF. The CDR3 coding sequence is TGTGCCAGCGAAGACCCCTACGAGCAGTACTTC.

This clonotype was counted a few times. This chain connects TRBV12-3 or TRBV12-4 to TRBJ1-2; D is ambiguous. V lost 4 bases and J lost 0, with 9 bases in between. CDR3 length: 14 amino acids. The CDR3 is CASSWISANYGYTF. CDR3 DNA: TGTGCCAGCAGTTGGATCTCAGCTAACTATGGCTACACCTTC.

Note on this clonotype: A much larger clone differs from this one at a single base, so this may be a read error. The V and J genes are TRBV11-1 and TRBJ2-1, with 13 bases identical to TRBD2. V lost 4 bases to trimming and J lost 1 base; unmatched junction nucleotides: 7. Germline V gene lookup returns CDR1 SGHAT and CDR2 FQDESV (reference sequence). CDR3 length equals 18 residues. DNA of the CDR3: TGTGCCAGCAGCTGTCCCGGGACTAGCGGGGCGTCCTACAATGAGCAGTTCTTC. Its translation is CASSCPGTSGASYNEQFF.

The sample holds many counts of this clonotype. The chain couples TRBV6-2 or TRBV6-3 to TRBJ2-1, with 13 positions matching TRBD2. Germline CDR1 and CDR2: MNHEY and SVGEGT. The CDR3 extends over 15 amino acids. The V and J ends lost 6 bases and 8 bases, in that order; junction bases with no gene match: 7. CDR3 region: CASSSGTSGIHEQFF. The CDR3 DNA reads as TGTGCCAGCAGCTCCGGGACTAGCGGGATCCATGAGCAGTTCTTC.

Many counts were recorded for this clonotype. Here the CDR3 reads CASSGGVHQPQHF. In nucleotides, the CDR3 is TGTGCCTCTTCAGGGGGGGTCCATCAGCCCCAGCATTTT. The rearrangement links TRBV12-3 or TRBV12-4 to TRBJ1-5; 7 positions match TRBD1. The CDR3 has 13 residues. The V and J ends lost 11 bases and 5 bases, in that order; junction bases with no gene match: 9.

V gene TRBV20-1 combines with J gene TRBJ2-2; D is unresolved. Per germline, CDR1 DFQATT and CDR2 SNEGSKA (reference sequence). V gave up 0 bases and J gave up 1 base, with 6 bases separating them. The CDR3 has 14 residues. CDR3 nucleotide sequence: TGCAGTGCTAGAGATCAACAGAACACCGGGGAGCTGTTTTTT. It codes for CSARDQQNTGELFF.

The table lists this clonotype with many counts. V gene TRBV7-9 combines with J gene TRBJ1-1; no reliable D call. The CDR3 has 16 residues. V lost 1 base and J 3 bases, leaving 15 bases between the germline ends. Germline V lookup: CDR1 SEHNR, CDR2 FQNEAQ (reference sequence). In DNA form, the CDR3 reads TGTGCCAGCAGCTTAGGTGCAGCACCCATGGACACTGAAGCTTTCTTT. Its translation: CASSLGAAPMDTEAFF.

This clonotype was detected a few times. The chain employs TRBV16 and TRBJ1-1; the D gene is possibly TRBD1 (6 bases). The germline V gene encodes CDR1 KGHSY and CDR2 FQNENV. V gave up 1 base and J gave up 3 bases, with 15 bases separating them. The CDR3 extends over 16 amino acids. The chain's CDR3 is CASSQWWAGDYTEAFF. CDR3 in DNA: TGTGCCAGCAGCCAATGGTGGGCAGGGGACTACACTGAAGCTTTCTTT. Full variable domain (missing parts from reference TRBV16 and TRBJ1-1): GEEVAQTPKHLVRGEGQKAKLYCAPIKGHSYVFWYQQVLKNEFKFLISFQNENVFDETGMPKERFSAKCLPNSPCSLEIQATKLEDSAVYFCASSQWWAGDYTEAFFGQGTRLTVV.

There are many counts of this clonotype. The V gene is TRBV6-2 or TRBV6-3, the J gene TRBJ1-5; 8 bases are shared with TRBD1. The CDR3 loop spans 16 amino acids. V was pared by 5 bases and J by 1 base, with 7 bases of the junction left unmatched. Germline V CDR1 and CDR2: MNHEY, SVGEGT. The CDR3 is CASSPGTGPSNQPQHF. In nucleotides, the CDR3 is TGTGCCAGCAGTCCAGGGACAGGTCCCAGCAATCAGCCCCAGCATTTT.

The chain joins TRBV23-1 to TRBJ2-7, with D tentatively TRBD2 (6 bases). TRBV23-1 is given ORF status, its function remaining uncertain. V lost 2 bases to trimming and J lost 0 bases, with 17 bases between them. This CDR3 comprises 17 residues. The CDR3 sequence is CASSQPRRGRSSYEQYF. The CDR3 region has the DNA TGCGCCAGCAGTCAACCAAGGAGGGGACGGAGCTCCTACGAGCAGTACTTC.

This clonotype was recorded many times. The rearrangement uses TRBV7-8 and TRBJ2-6, with D tentatively TRBD1 (5 bases). The CDR3 is 16 residues long. Germline CDR1 is SGHVS and CDR2 is FQNEAQ. Trimming shortened V by 2 bases and J by 0 bases, and 8 bases separated the two germline ends. CDR3 loop: CASSLMGHSGANVLTF. The CDR3 DNA reads TGTGCCAGCAGCTTAATGGGGCACTCTGGGGCCAACGTCCTGACTTTC.

Comments on this clonotype: A junction boundary mismatches the germline segment, possibly from a read error. V and J are TRBV6-2 or TRBV6-3 and TRBJ2-6; 7 positions agree with TRBD1. Per the germline V gene, CDR1 is MNHEY and CDR2 is SVGEGT. The CDR3 has 15 amino acids. The CDR3 DNA follows: TGTGCCAGCAGGGTAACAGGGGATGGGGGCAACGTCCTGACTTTC. It translates to CASRVTGDGGNVLTF.

The rearrangement links TRBV7-2 to TRBJ2-5; TRBD2 matches at 10 bases. CDR1 and CDR2 (germline): SGHTA, FQGNSA. The V gene end was trimmed by 6 bases and the J gene end by 6 bases; junction bases not matched to a gene: 10. The CDR3 is 15 residues long. The CDR3 nucleotides read TGTGCCAGCAGTCGTAGCGGGGGGTCCCTAAAGACCCAGTACTTC. It encodes CASSRSGGSLKTQYF.

There are many counts of this clonotype. The chain has TRBV3-1 and TRBJ1-2; 10 positions match TRBD1. This CDR3 has 16 residues. The germline V gene has CDR1 LGHDT and CDR2 YNNKEL (reference sequence). The V gene end was trimmed by 1 base and the J gene end by 4 bases; junction bases not matched to a gene: 6. The CDR3 bases are TGTGCCAGCAGCCAAGGCGAGACAGGGGGCATCTATGGCTACACCTTC. Translation gives CASSQGETGGIYGYTF.

The chain recombines TRBV9 with TRBJ2-1, with D maybe TRBD1 (5 bases). Germline V lookup: CDR1 SGDLS, CDR2 YYNGEE. CDR3 length: 17 residues. V shed 1 base and J shed 3 bases, with 17 bases lying between them. The CDR3: CASSVRAARALYNEQFF. For the CDR3, the DNA is TGTGCCAGCAGCGTAAGGGCGGCCAGGGCGCTCTACAATGAGCAGTTCTTC.

There are a few counts of this clonotype. The CDR3 loop reads CSARPLRPSGEQYF. CDR3 nucleotide sequence: TGCAGTGCTAGACCCCTAAGGCCCTCCGGGGAGCAGTACTTC. This chain links TRBV20-1 with TRBJ2-7, with D uncertain. V was clipped by 2 bases and J by 7 bases, with 18 bases between them. CDR1 is DFQATT and CDR2 is SNEGSKA in the germline V gene (reference sequence). This CDR3 spans 14 amino acids.

This clonotype was seen a few times. V is TRBV10-3 and J is TRBJ2-7; possible D gene TRBD2, 6 bases. With 4 bases removed from V and 4 bases from J, the gap between germline ends came to 11 bases. This CDR3 is built from 13 residues. Germline CDR1 is ENHRY and CDR2 is SYGVKD. Written as DNA, the CDR3 is TGTGCCATCAGTGTCGGGGGTCTGTACGAGCAGTACTTC. Translating gives CAISVGGLYEQYF.

This clonotype was recorded many times. J is TRBJ1-2 and V is TRBV28; 9 bases line up with TRBD1. The germline CDR1 and CDR2 sequences are MDHEN and SYDVKM. V lost 5 bases to trimming and J lost 4 bases; unmatched junction nucleotides: 5. The CDR3 contains 14 residues. The CDR3 DNA sequence: TGTGCCAGCAGTCTAACAGGGGGCACCTATGGCTACACCTTC. It specifies CASSLTGGTYGYTF.

The rearrangement uses TRBV5-1 and TRBJ2-7, with D perhaps assigned TRBD1 or TRBD2 (6 bases each). Deletions cut 4 bases from V and 6 bases from J, with 14 bases between. The CDR3 runs to 13 residues. The germline V gene has CDR1 SGHRS and CDR2 YFSETQ. The CDR3 protein is CASSTTRGGEQYF. Here the CDR3 DNA reads TGCGCCAGCAGCACGACCAGGGGAGGCGAGCAGTACTTC.

The chain combines TRBV4-1 with TRBJ1-1; D may be TRBD1 (6 bases). Germline CDR1 MGHRA, CDR2 YSYEKL. The CDR3 spans 15 residues. The V and J ends lost 3 bases and 5 bases respectively, with 16 bases between them. The CDR3 region is CASSHTRGRQTEAFF. The CDR3 DNA sequence: TGCGCCAGCAGCCACACCAGGGGTCGGCAAACTGAAGCTTTCTTT.

The CDR3 DNA reads as TGTGCCAGCAGCCCCCGGACGGACCGCTCCTACGAGCAGTACTTC. It is translated as CASSPRTDRSYEQYF. V and J are TRBV7-9 and TRBJ2-7; D is ambiguous. This CDR3 comprises 15 residues. With 5 bases removed from V and 0 bases from J, the gap between germline ends came to 14 bases. The V gene's germline CDR1 is SEHNR and CDR2 FQNEAQ (reference sequence).

The sample holds many counts of this clonotype. The chain links TRBV5-5 to TRBJ2-3; no firm D call. The V gene's germline CDR1 is SGHKS and CDR2 YYEKEE (reference sequence). This CDR3 is 12 amino acids long. Trimming cost V 4 bases and J 4 bases, with 7 bases left between them. CDR3 in amino acids: CASSRASDTQYF. CDR3 DNA sequence: TGTGCCAGCAGCCGGGCATCAGATACGCAGTATTTT. Full variable domain (rest looked up from reference TRBV5-5 and TRBJ2-3): DAGVTQSPTHLIKTRGQQVTLRCSPISGHKSVSWYQQVLGQGPQFIFQYYEKEERGRGNFPDRFSARQFPNYSSELNVNALLLGDSALYLCASSRASDTQYFGPGTRLTVL.

This clonotype appeared a few times. The V call is TRBV3-1, the J call TRBJ1-1; 7 bases fit TRBD1. J gave up 3 bases and V 4 bases, and 8 bases lay outside the gene matches. The germline V gene has CDR1 LGHDT and CDR2 YNNKEL (reference sequence). This CDR3 comprises 15 residues. CDR3 nucleotide sequence: TGTGCCAGCAGCCCTCCGGACAGGAGAGACACTGAAGCTTTCTTT. Protein product: CASSPPDRRDTEAFF.